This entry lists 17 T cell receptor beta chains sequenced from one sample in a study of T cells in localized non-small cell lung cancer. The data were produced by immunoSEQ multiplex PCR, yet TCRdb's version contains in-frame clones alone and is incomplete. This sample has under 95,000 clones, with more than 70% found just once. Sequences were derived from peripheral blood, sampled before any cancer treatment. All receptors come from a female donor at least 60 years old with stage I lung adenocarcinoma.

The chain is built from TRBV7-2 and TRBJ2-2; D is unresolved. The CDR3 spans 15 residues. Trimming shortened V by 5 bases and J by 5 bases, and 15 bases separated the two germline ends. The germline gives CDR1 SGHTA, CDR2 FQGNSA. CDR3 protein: CASSLQGRSTGELFF. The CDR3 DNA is TGTGCCAGCAGCCTCCAAGGAAGATCGACCGGGGAGCTGTTTTTT.

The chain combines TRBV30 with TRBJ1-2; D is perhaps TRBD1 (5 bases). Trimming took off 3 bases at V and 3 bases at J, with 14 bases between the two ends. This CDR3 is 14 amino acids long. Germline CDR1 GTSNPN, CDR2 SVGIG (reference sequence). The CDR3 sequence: CAWRRGLGDYGYTF. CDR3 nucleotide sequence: TGTGCCTGGAGGAGAGGGCTGGGGGACTATGGCTACACCTTC.

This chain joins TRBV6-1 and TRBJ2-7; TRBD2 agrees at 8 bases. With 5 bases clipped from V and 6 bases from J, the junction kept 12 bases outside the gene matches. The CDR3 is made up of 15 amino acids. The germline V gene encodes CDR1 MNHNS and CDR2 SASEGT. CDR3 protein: CASSRRGETLAEQYF. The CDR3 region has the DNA TGTGCCAGCAGTCGGCGGGGGGAAACTTTGGCCGAGCAGTACTTC.

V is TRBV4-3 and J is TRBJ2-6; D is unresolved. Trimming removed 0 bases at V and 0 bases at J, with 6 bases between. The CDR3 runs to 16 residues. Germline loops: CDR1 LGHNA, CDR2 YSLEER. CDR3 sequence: CASSQDSSSGANVLTF. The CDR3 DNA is TGCGCCAGCAGCCAAGATTCCAGCTCTGGGGCCAACGTCCTGACTTTC.

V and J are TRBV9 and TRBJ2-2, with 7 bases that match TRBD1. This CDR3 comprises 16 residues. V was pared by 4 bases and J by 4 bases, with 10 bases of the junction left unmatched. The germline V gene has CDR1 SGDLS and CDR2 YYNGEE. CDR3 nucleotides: TGTGCCAGCAGCCCAAGAGGGGGCACGGGCACCGGGGAGCTGTTTTTT. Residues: CASSPRGGTGTGELFF.

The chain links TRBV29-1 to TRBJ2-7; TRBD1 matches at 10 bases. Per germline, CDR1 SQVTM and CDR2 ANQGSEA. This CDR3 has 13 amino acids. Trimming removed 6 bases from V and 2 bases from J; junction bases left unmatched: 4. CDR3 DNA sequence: TGCAGCGTATATGGGACAGGGGCCTACGAGCAGTACTTC. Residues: CSVYGTGAYEQYF.

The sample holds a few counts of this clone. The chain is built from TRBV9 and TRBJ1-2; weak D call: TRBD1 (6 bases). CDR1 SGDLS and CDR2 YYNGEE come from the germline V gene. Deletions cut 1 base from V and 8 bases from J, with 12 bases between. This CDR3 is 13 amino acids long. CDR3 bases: TGTGCCAGCAGCGTAAACAGGGAGGACGGCTACACCTTC. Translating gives CASSVNREDGYTF. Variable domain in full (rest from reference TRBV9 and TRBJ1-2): DSGVTQTPKHLITATGQRVTLRCSPRSGDLSVYWYQQSLDQGLQFLIQYYNGEERAKGNILERFSAQQFPDLHSELNLSSLELGDSALYFCASSVNREDGYTFGSGTRLTVV.

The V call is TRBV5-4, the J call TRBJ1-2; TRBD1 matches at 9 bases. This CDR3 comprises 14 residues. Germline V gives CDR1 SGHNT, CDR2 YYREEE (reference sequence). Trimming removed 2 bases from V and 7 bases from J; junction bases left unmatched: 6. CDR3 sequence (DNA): TGTGCCAGCAGCTTTGAACAGGGGGCTCGTGGCTACACCTTC. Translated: CASSFEQGARGYTF.

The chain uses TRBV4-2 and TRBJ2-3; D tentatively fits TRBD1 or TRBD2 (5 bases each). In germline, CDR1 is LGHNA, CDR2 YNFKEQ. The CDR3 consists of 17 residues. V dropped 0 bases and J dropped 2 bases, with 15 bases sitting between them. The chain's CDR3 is CASSQEIEGPITDTQYF. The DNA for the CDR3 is TGTGCCAGCAGCCAAGAAATTGAGGGACCAATCACAGATACGCAGTATTTT.

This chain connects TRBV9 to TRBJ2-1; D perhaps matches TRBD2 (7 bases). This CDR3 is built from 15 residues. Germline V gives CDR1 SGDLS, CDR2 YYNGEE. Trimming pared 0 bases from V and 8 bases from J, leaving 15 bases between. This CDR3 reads CASSVGSGGAHEQFF. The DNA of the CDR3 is TGTGCCAGCAGCGTAGGGAGTGGGGGGGCCCATGAGCAGTTCTTC.

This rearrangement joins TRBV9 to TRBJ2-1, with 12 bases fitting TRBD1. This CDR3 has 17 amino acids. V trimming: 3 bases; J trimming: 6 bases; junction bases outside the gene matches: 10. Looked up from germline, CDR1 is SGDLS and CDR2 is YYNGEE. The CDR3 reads CASSETSGTGGINEQFF. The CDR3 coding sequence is TGTGCCAGCAGCGAAACTTCCGGGACAGGGGGCATCAATGAGCAGTTCTTC. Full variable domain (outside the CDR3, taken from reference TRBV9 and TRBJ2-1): DSGVTQTPKHLITATGQRVTLRCSPRSGDLSVYWYQQSLDQGLQFLIQYYNGEERAKGNILERFSAQQFPDLHSELNLSSLELGDSALYFCASSETSGTGGINEQFFGPGTRLTVL.

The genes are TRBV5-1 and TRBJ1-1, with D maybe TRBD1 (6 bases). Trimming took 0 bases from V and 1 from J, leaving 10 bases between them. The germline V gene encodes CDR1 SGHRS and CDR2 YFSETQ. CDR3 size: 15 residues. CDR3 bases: TGCGCCAGCAGCTTGGCCGGGGGACAGAACACTGAAGCTTTCTTT. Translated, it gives CASSLAGGQNTEAFF.

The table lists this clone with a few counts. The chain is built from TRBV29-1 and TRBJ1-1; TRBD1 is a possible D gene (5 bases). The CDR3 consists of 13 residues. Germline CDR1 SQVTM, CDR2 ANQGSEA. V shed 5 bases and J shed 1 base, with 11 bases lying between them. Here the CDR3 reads CSVTGLQNTEAFF. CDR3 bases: TGCAGCGTTACGGGACTGCAGAACACTGAAGCTTTCTTT.

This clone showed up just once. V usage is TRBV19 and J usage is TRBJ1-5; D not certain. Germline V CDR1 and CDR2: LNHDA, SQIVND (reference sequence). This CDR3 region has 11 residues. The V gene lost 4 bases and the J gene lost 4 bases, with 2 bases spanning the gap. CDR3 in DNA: TGTGCCAGTAGTAATAATCAGCCCCAGCATTTT. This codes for CASSNNQPQHF.

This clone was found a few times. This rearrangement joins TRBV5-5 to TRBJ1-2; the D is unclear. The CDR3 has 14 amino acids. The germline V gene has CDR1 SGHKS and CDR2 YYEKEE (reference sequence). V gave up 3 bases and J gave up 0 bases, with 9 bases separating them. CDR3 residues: CASSSPTSNYGYTF. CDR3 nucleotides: TGTGCCAGCAGCTCTCCGACCTCTAACTATGGCTACACCTTC.

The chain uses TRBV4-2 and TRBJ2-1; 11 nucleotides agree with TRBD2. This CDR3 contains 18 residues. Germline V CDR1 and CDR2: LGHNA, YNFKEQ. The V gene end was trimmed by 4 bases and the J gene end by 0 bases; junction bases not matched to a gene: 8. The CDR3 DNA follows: TGTGCCAGCAGCCCTCAGGGACTAGCGGCAAGCTCCTACAATGAGCAGTTCTTC. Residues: CASSPQGLAASSYNEQFF.

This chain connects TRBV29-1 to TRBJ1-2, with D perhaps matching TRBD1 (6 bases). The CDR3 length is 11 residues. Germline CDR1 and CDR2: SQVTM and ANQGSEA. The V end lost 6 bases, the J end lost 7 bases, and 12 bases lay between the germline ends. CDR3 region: CSVYREGGYTF. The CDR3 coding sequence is TGCAGCGTCTACAGGGAAGGTGGCTACACCTTC. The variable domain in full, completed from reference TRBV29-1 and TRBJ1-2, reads SAVISQKPSRDICQRGTSLTIQCQVDSQVTMMFWYRQQPGQSLTLIATANQGSEATYESGFVIDKFPISRPNLTFSTLTVSNMSPEDSSIYLCSVYREGGYTFGSGTRLTVV.